The next 31 T cell receptor beta chains were all read from a single sample in a study of T cells in women clearing cervical HPV infection (dated by TCRdb to 2016 to 2018). Library preparation employed the immunoSEQ multiplex PCR assay. TCRdb provides this immuneACCESS table in a form limited to in-frame rearrangements. Some clones are lacking; in checked studies, under half of them reflect an unresolved V gene, and why the rest are absent is not known. This sample's clone table shows 19,000 or so clones. The top ten clones comprise approximately 3.5% of the sample. The specimen was blood buffy coat. The source is a woman between 18 and 70 years old with a cervical HPV16 infection that either progressed to CIN3+ or cleared (not recorded which).

Points on this clone: The observed sequence ends 3 residues before the CDR3 terminus, with the missing tail filled in from the germline J gene. V gene TRBV19 combines with J gene TRBJ1-2; 8 nucleotides match TRBD1. In germline, CDR1 is LNHDA, CDR2 SQIVND (reference sequence). The CDR3 runs 13 residues. V gave up 7 bases and J gave up 3 bases; unmatched junction bases: 4. The CDR3 bases that were read are TGTGCCAGTAACCCGACAGGGGACTATGGC. Protein: CASNPTGDYG. The entire CDR3 protein is CASNPTGDYGYTF.

Turning to this clone: The missing CDR3 end, 3 residues past where the read stops, is filled in from the germline J gene. The chain combines TRBV5-1 with TRBJ1-2; D is uncertain. Trimming left V 4 bases short and J 2 bases short, with 9 bases between. Germline lookup yields CDR1 SGHRS and CDR2 YFSETQ. The CDR3 sequence is 13 residues long. The chain's CDR3 is CASSPGPNYGYTF. The CDR3 DNA, read in part, is TGCGCCAGCAGCCCGGGTCCCAACTATGGC. Filled out from reference TRBV5-1 and TRBJ1-2, the complete variable domain reads KAGVTQTPRYLIKTRGQQVTLSCSPISGHRSVSWYQQTPGQGLQFLFEYFSETQRNKGNFPGRFSGRQFSNSRSEMNVSTLELGDSALYLCASSPGPNYGYTFGSGTRLTVV.

For this clone: The read is 3 residues too short to cover the CDR3 end, so that end is filled in from the germline J gene. This sequence joins TRBV11-2 and TRBJ1-2; tentative D call: TRBD1 (5 bases). Germline V lookup: CDR1 SGHAT, CDR2 FQNNGV. Trimming stripped 1 base from V and 2 bases from J, with 8 bases between. The CDR3 is made up of 14 amino acids. CDR3 DNA (partial): TGTGCCAGCAGCTTAGTGCCAGGGAACTATGGC. This gives the protein CASSLVPGNYG. In full, the CDR3 reads CASSLVPGNYGYTF.

Turning to this clone: Coverage ceases 3 residues before the CDR3 finishes, and the germline J gene fills in the end. The rearrangement links TRBV10-3 to TRBJ2-7; D possibly corresponds to TRBD2 (6 bases). The V end lost 11 bases, the J end lost 3 bases, and 17 bases lay between the germline ends. Looked up from germline, CDR1 is ENHRY and CDR2 is SYGVKD. The CDR3 runs 13 residues. The sequenced part of the CDR3 DNA is TGTGCCTCGGCAGGGAGGTATTTCTACGAG. Amino acid sequence: CASAGRYFYE. The CDR3 reads in full as CASAGRYFYEQYF.

With regard to this clone: The read ends 3 residues early relative to the CDR3; the germline J gene fills the gap. This chain uses TRBV6-2 or TRBV6-3 with TRBJ2-1, with no clear D. CDR3 length: 14 residues. CDR1 and CDR2 from the germline V gene are MNHEY and SVGEGT. Trimming took 7 bases from V and 6 from J, leaving 16 bases between them. CDR3 DNA (partial): TGTGCCAGCACCAACGGTGGTAGTCTCAATGAG. This encodes CASTNGGSLNE. The whole CDR3 region reads CASTNGGSLNEQFF.

This clone counts as medium-sized by frequency. The CDR3 end lies 3 residues beyond the end of the read and is filled in from the germline J gene. This chain joins TRBV30 and TRBJ2-3; D is unresolved. The CDR3 is 11 residues long. With 5 bases removed from V and 4 bases from J, the gap between germline ends came to 7 bases. The germline gives CDR1 GTSNPN, CDR2 SVGIG (reference sequence). The CDR3 DNA, read in part, is TGTGCCTGGGAAAACTCAGATACG. As protein: CAWENSDT. The CDR3 reads in full as CAWENSDTQYF.

For this clone: The read terminates 3 residues ahead of where the CDR3 ends, so the germline J gene completes it. The genes are TRBV2 and TRBJ1-1, with TRBD1 matching over 10 bases. Germline values: CDR1 SNHLY, CDR2 FYNNEI. The CDR3 length is 13 residues. Here the CDR3 reads CASSPDRGSRAFF. CDR3 DNA (partial): TGTGCCAGCAGCCCGGACAGGGGGAGCAGG.

Concerning this clone itself: The read ends 3 residues early relative to the CDR3; the germline J gene fills the gap. This chain joins TRBV10-2 and TRBJ2-7, with TRBD2 matching over 7 bases. CDR3 length: 12 residues. Germline CDR1 and CDR2: WSHSY and SAAADI. V trimming: 9 bases; J trimming: 0 bases; junction bases outside the gene matches: 2. CDR3 DNA, as far as it was read: TGCGCCAGTGCGGGGGACTCCTACGAG. Its translation: CASAGDSYE. The CDR3 in its entirety is CASAGDSYEQYF.

This chain's CDR3 is CASSLQGASSGANVLTF. Partial CDR3 DNA: TGCGCCAGCAGCTTGCAGGGCGCCTCGTCTGGGGCCAACGTC. The V and J genes are TRBV5-1 and TRBJ2-6; perhaps TRBD1 as D (5 bases). The read falls 3 residues short of the CDR3 end, and the missing part is taken from the germline J gene. V was pared by 1 base and J by 1 base, with 12 bases between. Germline lookup yields CDR1 SGHRS and CDR2 YFSETQ. The CDR3 is 17 residues long.

As for this clone: The read gets to within 3 residues of the CDR3 end, and the germline J gene fills in the rest. The gene calls are TRBV18 and TRBJ2-1, with 8 bases lining up with TRBD1. CDR1 is KGHSH, CDR2 LQKENI, per germline. There are 16 residues in the CDR3. The V gene end was trimmed by 0 bases and the J gene end by 7 bases; junction bases not matched to a gene: 8. The CDR3 reads CASSPPQQGARNEQFF. The part of the CDR3 DNA that was read is TGTGCCAGCTCACCACCTCAGCAGGGGGCGCGGAATGAG.

Concerning this clone itself: The missing CDR3 end, 3 residues past where the read stops, is filled in from the germline J gene. The rearrangement uses TRBV5-1 and TRBJ2-1; TRBD2 matches 16 bases. The junction had 6 bases not matched to a gene; V was cut back by 2 bases and J by 7 bases. There are 17 residues in the CDR3. Germline V gene data show CDR1 as SGHRS and CDR2 as YFSETQ. Partial CDR3 DNA: TGCGCCAGCAGCTTTACGGGACTAGCGGGGGGGCAGAATGAG. It is translated as CASSFTGLAGGQNE. The full CDR3 protein is CASSFTGLAGGQNEQFF.

With regard to this clone: The CDR3 end lies 3 residues beyond the end of the read and is filled in from the germline J gene. This sequence joins TRBV7-8 and TRBJ1-2, with 7 bases identical to TRBD1. The junction had 7 bases not matched to a gene; V was cut back by 4 bases and J by 2 bases. Germline V gene data show CDR1 as SGHVS and CDR2 as FQNEAQ. This CDR3 spans 15 amino acids. The part of the CDR3 DNA that was read is TGTGCCAGCAGCTCCCGGACAGGACCAAACTATGGC. It is translated as CASSSRTGPNYG. The entire CDR3 is CASSSRTGPNYGYTF.

A word on this clone: The read stops 3 residues short of the end of the CDR3; the missing end is completed from the germline J gene. The chain employs TRBV6-1 and TRBJ2-7; 7 bases align to TRBD1. V dropped 4 bases and J dropped 6; count of bases not matched to a gene: 6. The CDR3 consists of 13 residues. Germline V lookup: CDR1 MNHNS, CDR2 SASEGT. Incomplete CDR3 DNA: TGTGCCAGCAGTGGACAGGGTACTGGCGAG. Translated: CASSGQGTGE. The entire CDR3 reads CASSGQGTGEQYF.

With respect to this clone: The observed sequence ends 3 residues before the CDR3 terminus, with the missing tail filled in from the germline J gene. The chain has TRBV20-1 and TRBJ2-3; D might be TRBD2 (6 bases). The V gene's germline CDR1 is DFQATT and CDR2 SNEGSKA (reference sequence). With 3 bases removed from V and 0 bases from J, the gap between germline ends came to 13 bases. This CDR3 contains 15 residues. The sequenced part of the CDR3 DNA is TGCAGTGCTAGGGAGACTAGGACTAGCACAGATACG. It yields the protein CSARETRTSTDT. The complete CDR3 reads CSARETRTSTDTQYF.

About this clone: The read terminates 3 residues ahead of where the CDR3 ends, so the germline J gene completes it. The rearrangement joins TRBV5-1 to TRBJ1-2; 7 bases are shared with TRBD1. J was trimmed by 5 bases and V by 4 bases; bases with no gene match: 11. The germline V gene has CDR1 SGHRS and CDR2 YFSETQ. The CDR3 length is 15 residues. The CDR3 bases that were read are TGCGCCAGCAGCCTTATCGGGACAGCCTCTTATGGC. It codes for CASSLIGTASYG. The entire CDR3 sequence reads CASSLIGTASYGYTF.

Details on this clone: The sequence runs out 3 residues before the end of the CDR3; the remainder is reconstructed from the germline J gene. The chain combines TRBV10-3 with TRBJ1-2, with D tentatively TRBD1 (5 bases). CDR3 length equals 14 residues. Germline V gene lookup returns CDR1 ENHRY and CDR2 SYGVKD. This CDR3 reads CAISESTRGEGYTF. Partial CDR3 DNA: TGTGCCATCAGTGAGTCGACGAGGGGCGAAGGC.

A note on this clone: The CDR3 goes on 3 residues after the read ends, and that part is filled in from the germline J gene. V and J are TRBV5-1 and TRBJ1-6; possibly TRBD1 for D (5 bases). The CDR3 is made up of 16 amino acids. V was clipped by 0 bases and J by 9 bases, with 16 bases between them. Germline assignment: CDR1 SGHRS and CDR2 YFSETQ. CDR3 in amino acids: CASSLGGGRGGSPLHF. Incomplete CDR3 DNA: TGCGCCAGCAGCTTGGGAGGAGGGCGGGGGGGTTCACCC.

Remarks on this clone: The read ends 3 residues early relative to the CDR3; the germline J gene fills the gap. The genes are TRBV30 and TRBJ1-6, with a weak D call TRBD1 (5 bases). Trimming removed 4 bases from V and 6 bases from J, with 10 bases in between. The CDR3 is 13 amino acids. Per the germline V gene, CDR1 is GTSNPN and CDR2 is SVGIG (reference sequence). CDR3 sequence reads: CAWTGGGNSPLHF. The CDR3 bases that were read are TGTGCCTGGACGGGGGGTGGTAATTCACCC. The full variable domain, with the rest looked up from reference TRBV30 and TRBJ1-6, is SQTIHQWPATLVQPVGSPLSLECTVEGTSNPNLYWYRQAAGRGLQLLFYSVGIGQISSEVPQNLSASRPQDRQFILSSKKLLLSDSGFYLCAWTGGGNSPLHFGNGTRLTVT.

Regarding this clone: The read terminates 3 residues ahead of where the CDR3 ends, so the germline J gene completes it. The V gene is TRBV19, the J gene TRBJ2-5; 8 nucleotides agree with TRBD1. Germline assignment: CDR1 LNHDA and CDR2 SQIVND (reference sequence). The CDR3 contains 14 residues. V lost 1 base and J lost 2; bases outside the gene matches: 0. The CDR3 spells CASSIGQGQETQYF. The part of the CDR3 DNA that was read is TGTGCCAGTAGTATAGGACAGGGGCAAGAGACC.

This clone ranks as medium-sized in terms of frequency. The CDR3 loop reads CASSIYGREEMLSEKLFF. Partial CDR3 DNA: TGTGCCAGTAGTATCTACGGCAGGGAGGAAATGCTAAGTGAAAAA. The chain carries TRBV19 and TRBJ1-4; D perhaps matches TRBD1 (5 bases). The CDR3 end is not reached by the read, which stops 3 residues before it; the germline J gene fills it in. Germline values: CDR1 LNHDA, CDR2 SQIVND (reference sequence). Trimming cost V 3 bases and J 7 bases, with 24 bases left between them. CDR3 length: 18 amino acids.

Concerning this clone itself: The read gets to within 3 residues of the CDR3 end, and the germline J gene fills in the rest. The chain carries TRBV30 and TRBJ1-3; TRBD1 might be the D (6 bases). CDR3 size: 17 residues. Looked up from germline, CDR1 is GTSNPN and CDR2 is SVGIG (reference sequence). V was trimmed by 4 bases and J by 0 bases, leaving 19 bases between them. The part of the CDR3 DNA that was read is TGTGCCTGGACCTCGATTGCGGGACACTCCTCTGGAAACACC. This translates into CAWTSIAGHSSGNT. The complete CDR3 reads CAWTSIAGHSSGNTIYF.

A note on this clone: Read sequence stops 3 residues before the CDR3 end, and the germline J gene provides the missing end. This chain uses TRBV5-1 with TRBJ1-6; 7 nucleotides agree with TRBD1. The junction had 15 bases not matched to a gene; V was cut back by 5 bases and J by 10 bases. This CDR3 is built from 16 residues. CDR1 is SGHRS, CDR2 YFSETQ, per germline. The CDR3 sequence: CASSISTDRVRSPLHF. The sequenced CDR3 bases are TGCGCCAGCAGTATTTCTACCGACAGGGTACGGTCACCC.

As concerns this clone: The read falls 3 residues short of the CDR3 end, and the missing part is taken from the germline J gene. This chain joins TRBV30 and TRBJ1-5; 8 bases agree with TRBD1. Germline assignment: CDR1 GTSNPN and CDR2 SVGIG (reference sequence). This CDR3 has 14 amino acids. J lost 4 bases, V lost 2 bases, and 4 bases had no gene match. The CDR3 reads CAWSPTGANQPQHF. Partial CDR3 DNA: TGTGCCTGGAGTCCGACAGGGGCAAATCAGCCC.

As concerns this clone: With the read ending 3 residues before the CDR3 end, the germline J gene is used to fill in that end. The chain carries TRBV7-8 and TRBJ1-4, with D unclear. Trimming cost V 2 bases and J 8 bases, with 12 bases left between them. CDR3 size: 14 residues. The germline gives CDR1 SGHVS, CDR2 FQNEAQ. CDR3 amino acids: CASSLQVDYEKLFF. Incomplete CDR3 DNA: TGTGCCAGCAGCTTACAAGTTGACTACGAAAAA.

As concerns this clone: One junction end does not reproduce the germline sequence, and a read error may be involved. The CDR3 end falls 3 residues outside the read, so it is completed with the germline J gene. J is TRBJ2-3 and V is TRBV4-2; D call uncertain. CDR1 is LGHNA, CDR2 YNFKEQ, per germline. There are 14 residues in the CDR3. This CDR3 is CASSQQASTDTQYF. The CDR3 DNA, read in part, is TGCGCCAGCAGCCAACAAGCTAGCACAGATACG.

About this clone itself: The CDR3 is cut off 3 residues early in the read; its end comes from the germline J gene. This rearrangement joins TRBV5-1 to TRBJ2-2; 10 bases are shared with TRBD2. V was clipped by 0 bases and J by 7 bases; unmatched bases: 6. CDR3 size: 16 residues. From germline, CDR1 is SGHRS and CDR2 YFSETQ. The part of the CDR3 DNA that was read is TGCGCCAGCAGCTTGGAGGAGCGGGGGGGTCGCGGGGAG. It codes for CASSLEERGGRGE. The whole CDR3 sequence is CASSLEERGGRGELFF.

In the case of this clone: The CDR3 end is not reached by the read, which stops 3 residues before it; the germline J gene fills it in. V is TRBV18 and J is TRBJ1-1; 10 nucleotides match TRBD1. Looked up from germline, CDR1 is KGHSH and CDR2 is LQKENI. Trimming took 0 bases from V and 5 from J; bases not matched to a gene: 9. The CDR3 runs to 17 residues. The CDR3 reads CASSPPLTGGFGTEAFF. The CDR3 bases that were read are TGTGCCAGCTCACCACCGCTGACAGGGGGCTTCGGGACTGAA.

Comment on this clone: The read finishes 3 residues shy of the CDR3 end, and the germline J gene is used to complete it. The chain is built from TRBV20-1 and TRBJ2-3, with 8 bases matching TRBD1. Per germline, CDR1 DFQATT and CDR2 SNEGSKA (reference sequence). V trimming: 0 bases; J trimming: 4 bases; junction bases outside the gene matches: 3. This CDR3 is 14 amino acids long. Partial CDR3 DNA: TGCAGTGCTAGAGATTCACAGGGGGCAGATACG. Translating it yields CSARDSQGADT. The full CDR3 protein reads CSARDSQGADTQYF.

A note on this clone: The missing CDR3 end, 3 residues past where the read stops, is filled in from the germline J gene. The rearrangement joins TRBV7-9 to TRBJ2-1, with D possibly being TRBD1 (6 bases). V was shortened by 5 bases and J by 2 bases, with 10 bases between the two germline ends. The CDR3 extends over 14 amino acids. CDR1 and CDR2 (germline): SEHNR, FQNEAQ (reference sequence). The part of the CDR3 DNA that was read is TGTGCCAGCAGCGACAGGTACGCCTACAATGAG. Its translation: CASSDRYAYNE. In full, the CDR3 reads CASSDRYAYNEQFF. Full variable domain (remainder filled in from reference TRBV7-9 and TRBJ2-1): DTGVSQNPRHKITKRGQNVTFRCDPISEHNRLYWYRQTLGQGPEFLTYFQNEAQLEKSRLLSDRFSAERPKGSFSTLEIQRTEQGDSAMYLCASSDRYAYNEQFFGPGTRLTVL.

In the case of this clone: The junction departs from germline at one end; a sequencing error may be responsible. Coverage ceases 3 residues before the CDR3 finishes, and the germline J gene fills in the end. J is TRBJ2-7 and V is TRBV4-2; TRBD2 aligns across 8 bases. CDR3 length: 15 residues. Germline V gene data show CDR1 as LGHNA and CDR2 as YNFKEQ. CDR3 DNA, as far as it was read: TGCGCCAGCAGCCAAGATACGCGGGGGGCCTACGAG. Its protein product is CASSQDTRGAYE. The CDR3 reads in full as CASSQDTRGAYEQYF.

As for this clone: The read is 3 residues too short to cover the CDR3 end, so that end is filled in from the germline J gene. The chain links TRBV30 to TRBJ1-1, with D maybe TRBD1 (6 bases). The CDR3 spans 13 residues. V was trimmed by 1 base and J by 2 bases, leaving 8 bases between them. Germline V gene sequence: CDR1 GTSNPN, CDR2 SVGIG (reference sequence). The CDR3 bases that were read are TGTGCCTGGAGTGCACAGGGAAACACTGAA. It yields the protein CAWSAQGNTE. The CDR3, in full, reads CAWSAQGNTEAFF.